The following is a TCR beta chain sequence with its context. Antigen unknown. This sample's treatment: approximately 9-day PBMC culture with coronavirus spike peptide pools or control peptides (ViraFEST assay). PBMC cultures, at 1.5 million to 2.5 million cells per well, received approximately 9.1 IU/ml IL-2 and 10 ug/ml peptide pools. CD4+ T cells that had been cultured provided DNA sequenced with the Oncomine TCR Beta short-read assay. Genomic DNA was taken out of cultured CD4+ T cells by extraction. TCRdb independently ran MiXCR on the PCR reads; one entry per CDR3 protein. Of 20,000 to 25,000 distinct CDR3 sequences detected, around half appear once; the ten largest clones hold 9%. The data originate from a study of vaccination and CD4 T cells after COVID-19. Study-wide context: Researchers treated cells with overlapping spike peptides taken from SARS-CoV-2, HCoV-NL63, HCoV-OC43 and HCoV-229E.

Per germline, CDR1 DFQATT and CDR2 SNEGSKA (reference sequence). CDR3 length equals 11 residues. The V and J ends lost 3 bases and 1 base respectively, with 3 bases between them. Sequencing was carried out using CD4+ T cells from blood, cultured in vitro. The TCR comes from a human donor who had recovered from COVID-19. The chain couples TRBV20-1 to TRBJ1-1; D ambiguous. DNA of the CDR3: TGCAGTGCTAGGGAGAACACTGAAGCTTTCTTT. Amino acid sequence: CSARENTEAFF.